The 12 T cell receptor beta chains below all came from one sample that was sequenced in a study of T-cell reconstitution after alpha-beta-depleted transplantation in children (dated by TCRdb to between 2015 and 2016). This sample's treatment or condition label indicates: allogeneic hematopoietic cell transplantation with graft depleted of TCRalphabeta T cells and CD19 B cells. Receptor libraries were prepared by PCR. The run used an Illumina HiSeq 2500. TCR libraries were prepared with molecular barcoding, using unique molecular identifiers to normalize TCRbeta repertoire quantification. The public sequencing data were trimmed at Q25 with fastp and processed into clonotypes with MiXCR by TCRdb, which kept only in-frame beta chains. Rows with a matching CDR3 protein are joined into one entry that keeps the most common DNA and genes. The sample profile shows 200,000 or so distinct CDR3 sequences; about 6% of them were found once. About 4.3% of the sample rests with the top ten.

The sample here was PBMCs, taken before TCRalphabeta/CD19-depleted stem cell transplant. The receptors shown here come from a girl less than two years old with combined immunodeficiency, due to receive a stem cell transplant.

This clonotype was detected many times. This chain connects TRBV9 to TRBJ2-7, with 9 bases fitting TRBD2. The junction had 5 bases not matched to a gene; V was cut back by 0 bases and J by 1 base. This CDR3 has 16 amino acids. The V gene's germline CDR1 is SGDLS and CDR2 YYNGEE. The CDR3 DNA is TGTGCCAGCAGCGTAGCTCCGGGACTAGCTTCCTACGAGCAGTACTTC. It encodes CASSVAPGLASYEQYF.

This chain connects TRBV6-2 or TRBV6-3 to TRBJ1-1; D may be TRBD1 (5 bases). The CDR3 is 20 amino acids. The V and J ends lost 6 bases and 1 base respectively, with 30 bases between them. Germline lookup yields CDR1 MNHEY and CDR2 SVGEGT. The CDR3 nucleotides are TGTGCCAGCAGAAGGGGACTACTCTGGGCCTTCAGGTCTCCGAACACTGAAGCTTTCTTT. It yields the protein CASRRGLLWAFRSPNTEAFF.

The V call is TRBV5-6, the J call TRBJ2-5; 8 positions agree with TRBD2. The CDR3 is 18 residues long. The germline CDR1 and CDR2 sequences are SGHDT and YYEEEE. V was clipped by 0 bases and J by 5 bases; unmatched bases: 15. The CDR3 protein is CASSLAGVEAGGGETQYF. CDR3 DNA sequence: TGTGCCAGCAGCTTGGCCGGTGTCGAGGCGGGAGGTGGCGAGACCCAGTACTTC.

A single count supports this clonotype. The conserved phenylalanine or tryptophan is not found at the CDR3 terminus, so this likely reflects a read error. The chain has TRBV29-1 and TRBJ1-2, with D possibly matching TRBD1 (5 bases). V lost 4 bases and J lost 4, with 7 bases in between. This CDR3 spans 11 amino acids. From germline, CDR1 is SQVTM and CDR2 ANQGSEA. Here the CDR3 reads CSVGQGYGYTC. CDR3 bases: TGCAGCGTTGGTCAGGGCTATGGCTACACCTGC.

At least ten counts were recorded for this clonotype. The J gene is TRBJ2-3, the V gene TRBV4-3; D is unclear. This CDR3 comprises 15 residues. CDR1 and CDR2 from the germline V gene are LGHNA and YSLEER. Trimming removed 0 bases from V and 3 bases from J, with 10 bases in between. The CDR3 loop reads CASSQDFPSTDTQYF. CDR3 nucleotides: TGCGCCAGCAGCCAAGATTTTCCATCTACAGATACGCAGTATTTT.

This clonotype appeared many times. The chain employs TRBV30 and TRBJ2-1; D gene uncertain. CDR1 is GTSNPN and CDR2 is SVGIG in the germline V gene (reference sequence). Trimming stripped 0 bases from V and 0 bases from J, with 9 bases between. CDR3 length: 15 residues. The CDR3 DNA follows: TGTGCCTGGAGTGTGCGCGGACGCTCCTACAATGAGCAGTTCTTC. Translating it yields CAWSVRGRSYNEQFF. Supplemented by reference TRBV30 and TRBJ2-1, the full variable domain reads SQTIHQWPATLVQPVGSPLSLECTVEGTSNPNLYWYRQAAGRGLQLLFYSVGIGQISSEVPQNLSASRPQDRQFILSSKKLLLSDSGFYLCAWSVRGRSYNEQFFGPGTRLTVL.

This clonotype was recorded many times. V and J are TRBV4-3 and TRBJ2-1; 8 positions agree with TRBD2. The CDR3 extends over 15 amino acids. From germline, CDR1 is LGHNA and CDR2 YSLEER. Unmatched junction bases numbered 10, after V lost 8 bases and J lost 4 bases. The CDR3, as DNA: TGCGCCAGCGCAAGCAAGCGGGAGTGGTACAATGAGCAGTTCTTC. Its translation is CASASKREWYNEQFF.

This clonotype was found many times. The chain carries TRBV9 and TRBJ2-1; D is unresolved. The CDR3 extends over 12 amino acids. Trimming took off 0 bases at V and 3 bases at J, with 1 base between the two ends. Germline values: CDR1 SGDLS, CDR2 YYNGEE. The CDR3 is CASSVDYNEQFF. In nucleotides, the CDR3 is TGTGCCAGCAGCGTAGACTACAATGAGCAGTTCTTC.

The genes are TRBV6-1 and TRBJ2-7; no clear D gene. The CDR3 has 15 amino acids. CDR1 is MNHNS, CDR2 SASEGT, per germline. Trimming shortened V by 7 bases and J by 6 bases, and 22 bases separated the two germline ends. This CDR3 is CASKPNPFFALEQYF. The CDR3 coding sequence is TGTGCCAGCAAGCCCAACCCCTTTTTTGCCCTCGAGCAGTACTTC.

This clonotype was counted many times. This chain uses TRBV29-1 with TRBJ2-1; no clear D gene. With 4 bases removed from V and 7 bases from J, the gap between germline ends came to 14 bases. The CDR3 totals 13 residues. Germline V gene sequence: CDR1 SQVTM, CDR2 ANQGSEA. CDR3 in amino acids: CSVGVMLVNEQFF. CDR3 DNA: TGCAGCGTTGGAGTTATGCTAGTGAATGAGCAGTTCTTC.

The V gene is TRBV20-1, the J gene TRBJ1-6; D gene uncertain. The CDR3 consists of 17 residues. The V end lost 3 bases, the J end lost 7 bases, and 22 bases lay between the germline ends. CDR1 is DFQATT, CDR2 SNEGSKA, per germline (reference sequence). CDR3 in amino acids: CSASVPGRTHYNSPLHF. CDR3 in DNA: TGCAGTGCTAGTGTCCCTGGAAGAACCCATTACAATTCACCCCTCCACTTT.

There are many counts of this clonotype. The chain carries TRBV21-1 and TRBJ2-7; no check of the table's D call, TRBD1, against the DNA was made. TRBV21-1 is a known pseudogene. This CDR3 spans 18 amino acids. CDR3 loop: CASSKVARTGCLFHEQYF. For the CDR3, the DNA is TGTGCCAGCAGCAAAGTGGCCCGGACAGGGTGTCTGTTCCACGAGCAGTACTTC.